This TCR beta chain is from a study of blood T cell repertoires in COVID-19. The data were produced by immunoSEQ multiplex PCR, yet TCRdb's version contains in-frame clones alone and is incomplete. The repertoire holds approximately 120,000 clones, with around three quarters as singletons. V gave up 4 bases and J gave up 3 bases, with 18 bases separating them. This CDR3 is built from 16 residues. CDR1 SGHRS and CDR2 YFSETQ come from the germline V gene. The material sequenced was peripheral blood. The sequence was obtained from a man aged 40-49 years with active or convalescent COVID-19. The chain carries TRBV5-1 and TRBJ2-3, with no clear D. CDR3 loop: CASSAPRSRVTDTQYF. Written as DNA, the CDR3 is TGCGCCAGCAGCGCCCCTCGGAGCAGAGTAACAGATACGCAGTATTTT.